This TCR beta chain was sequenced for a study of cytomegalovirus exposure and HLA in healthy donors. The repertoire was sequenced with immunoSEQ multiplex PCR; TCRdb's copy has only in-frame clones and lacks some. The profile covers roughly 190,000 clones, with about 82% appearing a single time and roughly 1.5% taken by the ten largest. V was shortened by 1 base and J by 7 bases, with 7 bases between the two germline ends. The CDR3 is made up of 12 amino acids. Germline CDR1 reads SNHLY; CDR2 reads FYNNEI. This TCR came from a woman between 18 and 29 years old in good health and CMV-seronegative. This sequence joins TRBV2 and TRBJ1-2; maybe TRBD1 (5 bases). Material for sequencing was PBMCs. The CDR3 region is CASSEVQGGYTF. The CDR3 coding sequence is TGTGCCAGCAGTGAAGTCCAGGGTGGCTACACCTTC.